This T cell receptor beta chain is drawn from a study of T cells in localized non-small cell lung cancer. Study observations and caveats: The tumor had only one region sequenced, so heterogeneity remains possible. Peak T cell clonality was found in uninvolved adjacent lung, exceeding tumor.

Repertoires were generated with immunoSEQ multiplex PCR, while TCRdb's copy carries only in-frame clones and drops some. The data hold 50,000 to 75,000 clones, with 80% to 95% observed a single time. A word on this clone: Its antigen is unknown.

V lost 5 bases to trimming and J lost 7 bases, with 8 bases between them. Looked up from germline, CDR1 is MDHEN and CDR2 is SYDVKM. This CDR3 is built from 11 residues. The J gene is TRBJ1-2, the V gene TRBV28; D gene ambiguous. The specimen was peripheral blood, collected before any cancer treatment. The receptor comes from a man aged 35 to 70 with stage I lung adenocarcinoma. CDR3 in amino acids: CASSTTGGYTF. The CDR3 DNA follows: TGTGCCAGCAGTACGACGGGTGGCTACACCTTC.